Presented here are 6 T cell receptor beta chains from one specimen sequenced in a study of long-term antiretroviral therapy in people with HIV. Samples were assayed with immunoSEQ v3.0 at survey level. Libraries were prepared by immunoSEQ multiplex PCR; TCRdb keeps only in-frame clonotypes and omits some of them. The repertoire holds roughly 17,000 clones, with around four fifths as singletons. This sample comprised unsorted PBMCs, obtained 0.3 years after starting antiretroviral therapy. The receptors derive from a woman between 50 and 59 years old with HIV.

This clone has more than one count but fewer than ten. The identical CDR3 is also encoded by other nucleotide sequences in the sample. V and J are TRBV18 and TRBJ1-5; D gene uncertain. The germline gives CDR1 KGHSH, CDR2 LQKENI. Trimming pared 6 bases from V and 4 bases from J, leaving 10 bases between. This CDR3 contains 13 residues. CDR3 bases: TGTGCCAGCTCTCCGGACCGTAATCAGCCCCAGCATTTT. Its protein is CASSPDRNQPQHF.

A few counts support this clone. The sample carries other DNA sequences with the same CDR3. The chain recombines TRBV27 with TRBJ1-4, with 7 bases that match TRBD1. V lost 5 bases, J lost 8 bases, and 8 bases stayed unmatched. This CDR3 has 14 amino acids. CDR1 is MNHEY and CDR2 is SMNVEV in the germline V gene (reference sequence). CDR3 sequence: CASSPQGEPEKLFF. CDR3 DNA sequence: TGTGCCAGCAGTCCCCAGGGGGAACCAGAAAAACTGTTTTTT.

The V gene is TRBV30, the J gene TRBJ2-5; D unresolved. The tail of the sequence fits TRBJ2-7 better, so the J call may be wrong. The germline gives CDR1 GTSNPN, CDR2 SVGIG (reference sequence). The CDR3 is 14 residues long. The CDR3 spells CAWSVRVSSYEQYF. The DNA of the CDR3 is TGTGCCTGGAGTGTACGGGTTAGCTCCTACGAGCAGTACTTC.

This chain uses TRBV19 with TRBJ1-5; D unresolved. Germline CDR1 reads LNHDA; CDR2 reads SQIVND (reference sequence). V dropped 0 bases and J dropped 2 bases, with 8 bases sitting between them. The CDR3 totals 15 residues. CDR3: CASSIEGYGNQPQHF. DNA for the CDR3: TGTGCCAGTAGTATAGAGGGGTACGGCAATCAGCCCCAGCATTTT.

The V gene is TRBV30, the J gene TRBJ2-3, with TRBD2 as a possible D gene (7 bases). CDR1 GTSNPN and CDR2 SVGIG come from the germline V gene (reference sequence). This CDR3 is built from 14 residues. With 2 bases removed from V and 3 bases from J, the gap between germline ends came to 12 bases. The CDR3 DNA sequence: TGTGCCTGGAGTCGGGGGGCGCGAACAGATACGCAGTATTTT. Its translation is CAWSRGARTDTQYF.

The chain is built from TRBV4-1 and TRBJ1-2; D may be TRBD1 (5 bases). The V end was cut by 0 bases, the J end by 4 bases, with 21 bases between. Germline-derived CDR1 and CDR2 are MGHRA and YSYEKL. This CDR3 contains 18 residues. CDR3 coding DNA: TGCGCCAGCAGCCAAGATCAATTCAGCCTCCCGGGGCCCTATGGCTACACCTTC. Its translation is CASSQDQFSLPGPYGYTF.